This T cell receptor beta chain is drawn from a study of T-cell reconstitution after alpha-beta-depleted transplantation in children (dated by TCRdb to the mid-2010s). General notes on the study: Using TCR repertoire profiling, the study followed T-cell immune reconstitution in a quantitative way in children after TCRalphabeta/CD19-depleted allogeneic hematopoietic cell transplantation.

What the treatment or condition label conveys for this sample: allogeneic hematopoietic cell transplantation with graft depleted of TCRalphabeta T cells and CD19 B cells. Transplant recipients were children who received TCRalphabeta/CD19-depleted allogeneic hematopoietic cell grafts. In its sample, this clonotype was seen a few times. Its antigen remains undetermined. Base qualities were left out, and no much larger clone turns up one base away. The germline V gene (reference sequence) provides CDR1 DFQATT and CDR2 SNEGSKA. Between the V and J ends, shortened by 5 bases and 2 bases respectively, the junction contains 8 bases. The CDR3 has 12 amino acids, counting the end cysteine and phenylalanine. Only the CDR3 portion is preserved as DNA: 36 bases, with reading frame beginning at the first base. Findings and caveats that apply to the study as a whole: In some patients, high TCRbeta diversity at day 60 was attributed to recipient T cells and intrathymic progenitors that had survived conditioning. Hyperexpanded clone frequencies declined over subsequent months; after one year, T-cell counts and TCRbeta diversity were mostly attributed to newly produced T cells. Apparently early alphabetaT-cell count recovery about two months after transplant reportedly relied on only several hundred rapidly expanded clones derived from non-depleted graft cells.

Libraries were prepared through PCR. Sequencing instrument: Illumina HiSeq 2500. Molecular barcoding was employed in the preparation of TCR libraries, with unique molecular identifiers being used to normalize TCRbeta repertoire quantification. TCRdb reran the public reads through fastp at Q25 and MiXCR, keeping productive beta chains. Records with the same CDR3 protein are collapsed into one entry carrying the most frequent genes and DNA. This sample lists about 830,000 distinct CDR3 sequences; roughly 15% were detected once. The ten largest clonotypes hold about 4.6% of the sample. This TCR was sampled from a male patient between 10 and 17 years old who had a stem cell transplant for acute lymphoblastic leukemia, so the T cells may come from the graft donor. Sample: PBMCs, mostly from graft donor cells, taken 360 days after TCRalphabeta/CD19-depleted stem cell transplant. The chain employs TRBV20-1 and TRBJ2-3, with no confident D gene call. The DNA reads TGCAGTGCTTCCGCCGACACAGATACGCAGTATTTT. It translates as CSASADTDTQYF.